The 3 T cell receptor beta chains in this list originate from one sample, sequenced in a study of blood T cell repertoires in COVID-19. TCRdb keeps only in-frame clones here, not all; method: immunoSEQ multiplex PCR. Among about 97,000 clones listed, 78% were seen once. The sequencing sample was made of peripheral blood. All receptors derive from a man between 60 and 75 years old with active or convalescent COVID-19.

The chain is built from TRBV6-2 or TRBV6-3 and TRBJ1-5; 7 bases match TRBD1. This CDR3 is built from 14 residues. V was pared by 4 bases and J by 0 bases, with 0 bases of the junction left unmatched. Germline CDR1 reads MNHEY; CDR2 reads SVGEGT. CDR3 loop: CASSWDSSNQPQHF. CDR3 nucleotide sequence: TGTGCCAGCAGTTGGGACAGTAGCAATCAGCCCCAGCATTTT.

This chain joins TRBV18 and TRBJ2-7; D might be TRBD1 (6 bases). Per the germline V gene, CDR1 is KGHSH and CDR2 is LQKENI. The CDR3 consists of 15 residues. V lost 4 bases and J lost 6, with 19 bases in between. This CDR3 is CASSQWAGEKGEQYF. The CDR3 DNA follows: TGTGCCAGCTCACAATGGGCAGGGGAAAAGGGCGAGCAGTACTTC. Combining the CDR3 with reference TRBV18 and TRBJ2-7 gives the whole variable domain NAGVMQNPRHLVRRRGQEARLRCSPMKGHSHVYWYRQLPEEGLKFMVYLQKENIIDESGMPKERFSAEFPKEGPSILRIQQVVRGDSAAYFCASSQWAGEKGEQYFGPGTRLTVT.

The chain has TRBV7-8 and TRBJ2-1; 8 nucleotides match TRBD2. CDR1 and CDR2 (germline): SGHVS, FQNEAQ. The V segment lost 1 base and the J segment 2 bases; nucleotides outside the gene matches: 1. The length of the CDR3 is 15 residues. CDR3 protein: CASSLEREPYNEQFF. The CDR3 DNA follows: TGTGCCAGCAGCTTAGAGCGGGAGCCCTACAATGAGCAGTTCTTC.